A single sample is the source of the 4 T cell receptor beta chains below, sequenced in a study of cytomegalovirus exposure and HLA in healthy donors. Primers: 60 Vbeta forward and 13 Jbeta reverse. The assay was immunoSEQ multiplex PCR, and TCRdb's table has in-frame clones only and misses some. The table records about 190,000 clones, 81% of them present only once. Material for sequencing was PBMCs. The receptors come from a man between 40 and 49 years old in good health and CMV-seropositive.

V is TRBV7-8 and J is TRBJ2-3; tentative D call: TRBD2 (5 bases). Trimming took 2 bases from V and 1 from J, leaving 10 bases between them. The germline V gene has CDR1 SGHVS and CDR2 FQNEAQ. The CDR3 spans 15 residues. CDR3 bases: TGTGCCAGCAGCTTAATAAGAGCGGGCACAGATACGCAGTATTTT. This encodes CASSLIRAGTDTQYF.

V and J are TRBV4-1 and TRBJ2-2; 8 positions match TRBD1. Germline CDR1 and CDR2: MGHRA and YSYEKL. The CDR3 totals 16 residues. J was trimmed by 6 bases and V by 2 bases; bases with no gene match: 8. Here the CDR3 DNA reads TGCGCCAGCAGCCAAAATCAGGGCAGGGGGCCCGGGGAGCTGTTTTTT. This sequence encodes CASSQNQGRGPGELFF.

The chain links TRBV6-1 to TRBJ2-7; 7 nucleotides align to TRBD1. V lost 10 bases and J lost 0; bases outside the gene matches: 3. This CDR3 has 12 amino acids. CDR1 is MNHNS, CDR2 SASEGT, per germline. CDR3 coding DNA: TGTGCCACTACAGGGGCCTCCTACGAGCAGTACTTC. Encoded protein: CATTGASYEQYF.

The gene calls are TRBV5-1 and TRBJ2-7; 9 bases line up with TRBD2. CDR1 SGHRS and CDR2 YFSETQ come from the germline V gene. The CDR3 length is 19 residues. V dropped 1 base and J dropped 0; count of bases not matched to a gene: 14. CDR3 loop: CASSLFRSTSGRSSYEQYF. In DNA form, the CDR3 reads TGCGCCAGCAGCTTGTTTCGGAGCACTAGCGGGCGGAGCTCCTACGAGCAGTACTTC.